The TCR beta chain described here comes from a study of CD8 T cells in ankylosing spondylitis. TCRdb passed the 5' RACE reads through MiXCR, listing each CDR3 protein once. This table has nearly 25,000 distinct CDR3 sequences, 17% appearing once. Germline loops: CDR1 LGHNA, CDR2 YSLEER. This CDR3 region has 13 residues. Trimming took off 4 bases at V and 4 bases at J, with 10 bases between the two ends. V is TRBV4-3 and J is TRBJ1-1; D call uncertain. Sequencing was performed on blood. This TCR derives from a male donor with ankylosing spondylitis or in good health (not recorded which). The CDR3 spells CASSPLKGTEAFF. CDR3 nucleotides: TGCGCCAGCAGCCCCCTTAAGGGCACTGAAGCTTTCTTT.